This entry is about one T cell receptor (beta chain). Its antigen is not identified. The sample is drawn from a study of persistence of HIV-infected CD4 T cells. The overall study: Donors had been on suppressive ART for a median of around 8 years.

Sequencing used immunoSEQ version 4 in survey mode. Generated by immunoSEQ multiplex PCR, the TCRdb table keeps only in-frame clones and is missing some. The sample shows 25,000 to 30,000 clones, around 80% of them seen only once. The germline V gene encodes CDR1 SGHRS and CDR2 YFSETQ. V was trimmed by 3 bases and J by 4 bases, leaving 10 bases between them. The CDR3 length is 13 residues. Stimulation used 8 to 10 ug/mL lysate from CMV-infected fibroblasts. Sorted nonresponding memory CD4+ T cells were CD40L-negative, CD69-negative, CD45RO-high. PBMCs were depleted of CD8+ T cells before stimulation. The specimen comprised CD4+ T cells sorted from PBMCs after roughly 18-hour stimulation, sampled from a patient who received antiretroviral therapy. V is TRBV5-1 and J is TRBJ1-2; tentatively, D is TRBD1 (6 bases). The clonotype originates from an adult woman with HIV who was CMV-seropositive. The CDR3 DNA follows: TGCGCCAGCAGCTCGGCGGGGGCCTATGGCTACACCTTC. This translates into CASSSAGAYGYTF.